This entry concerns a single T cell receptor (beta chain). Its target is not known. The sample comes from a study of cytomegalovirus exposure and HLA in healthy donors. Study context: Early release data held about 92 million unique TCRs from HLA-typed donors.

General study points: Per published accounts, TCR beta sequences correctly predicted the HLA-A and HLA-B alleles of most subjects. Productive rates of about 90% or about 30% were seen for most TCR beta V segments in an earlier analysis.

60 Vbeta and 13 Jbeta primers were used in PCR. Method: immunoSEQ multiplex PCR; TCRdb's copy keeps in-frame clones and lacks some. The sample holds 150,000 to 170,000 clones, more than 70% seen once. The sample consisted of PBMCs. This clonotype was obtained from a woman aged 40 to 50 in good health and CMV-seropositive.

The CDR3 is CSVVGRVEAKNIQYF. CDR3 bases: TGCAGCGTTGTCGGCAGGGTGGAAGCCAAAAACATTCAGTACTTC. The rearrangement uses TRBV29-1 and TRBJ2-4; tentative D call: TRBD1 (5 bases). The germline V gene encodes CDR1 SQVTM and CDR2 ANQGSEA. The CDR3 spans 15 residues. Trimming shortened V by 4 bases and J by 0 bases, and 13 bases separated the two germline ends.